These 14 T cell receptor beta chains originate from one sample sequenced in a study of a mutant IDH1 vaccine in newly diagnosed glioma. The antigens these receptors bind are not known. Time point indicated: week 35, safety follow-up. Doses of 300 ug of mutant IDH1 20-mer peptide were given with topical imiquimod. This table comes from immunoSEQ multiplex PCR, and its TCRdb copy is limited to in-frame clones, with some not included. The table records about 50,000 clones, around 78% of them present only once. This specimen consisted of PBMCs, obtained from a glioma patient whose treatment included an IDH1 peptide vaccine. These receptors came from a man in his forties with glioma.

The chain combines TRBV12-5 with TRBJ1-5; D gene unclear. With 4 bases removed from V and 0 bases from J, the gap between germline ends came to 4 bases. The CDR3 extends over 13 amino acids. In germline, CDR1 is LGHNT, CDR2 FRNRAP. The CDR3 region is CASGWGSNQPQHF. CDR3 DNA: TGTGCTAGTGGTTGGGGTAGCAATCAGCCCCAGCATTTT. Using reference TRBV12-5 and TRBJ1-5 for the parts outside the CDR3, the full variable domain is DARVTQTPRHKVTEMGQEVTMRCQPILGHNTVFWYRQTMMQGLELLAYFRNRAPLDDSGMPKDRFSAEMPDATLATLKIQPSEPRDSAVYFCASGWGSNQPQHFGDGTRLSIL.

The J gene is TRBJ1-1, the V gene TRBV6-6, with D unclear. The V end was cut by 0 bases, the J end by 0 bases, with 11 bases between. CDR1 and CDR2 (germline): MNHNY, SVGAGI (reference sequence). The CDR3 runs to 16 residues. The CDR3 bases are TGTGCCAGCAGTTACTCAAACACAGAAATGAACACTGAAGCTTTCTTT. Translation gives CASSYSNTEMNTEAFF.

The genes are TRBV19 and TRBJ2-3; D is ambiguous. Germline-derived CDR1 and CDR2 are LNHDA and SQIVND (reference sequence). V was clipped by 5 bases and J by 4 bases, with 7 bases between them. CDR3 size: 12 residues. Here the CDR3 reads CASSPRADTQYF. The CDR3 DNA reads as TGTGCCAGTAGTCCCCGGGCAGATACGCAGTATTTT.

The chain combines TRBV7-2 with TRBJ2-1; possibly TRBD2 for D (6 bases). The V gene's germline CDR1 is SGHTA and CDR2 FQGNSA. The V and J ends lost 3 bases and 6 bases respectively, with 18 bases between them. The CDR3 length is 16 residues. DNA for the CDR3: TGTGCCAGCAGCTTGACGTCGGGGAGGACGGCCAATGAGCAGTTCTTC. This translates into CASSLTSGRTANEQFF.

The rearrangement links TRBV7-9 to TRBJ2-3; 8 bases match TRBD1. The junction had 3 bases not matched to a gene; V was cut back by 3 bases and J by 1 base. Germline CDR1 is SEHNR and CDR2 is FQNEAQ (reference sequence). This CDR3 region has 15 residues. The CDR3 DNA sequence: TGTGCCAGCAGCTTCGACAGGGGAGGCACAGATACGCAGTATTTT. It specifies CASSFDRGGTDTQYF. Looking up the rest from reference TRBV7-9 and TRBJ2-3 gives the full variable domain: DTGVSQNPRHKITKRGQNVTFRCDPISEHNRLYWYRQTLGQGPEFLTYFQNEAQLEKSRLLSDRFSAERPKGSFSTLEIQRTEQGDSAMYLCASSFDRGGTDTQYFGPGTRLTVL.

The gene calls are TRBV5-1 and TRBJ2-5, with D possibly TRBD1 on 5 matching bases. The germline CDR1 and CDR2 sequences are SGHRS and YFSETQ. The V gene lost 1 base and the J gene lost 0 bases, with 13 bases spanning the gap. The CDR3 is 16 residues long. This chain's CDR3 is CASSLRVVGDQETQYF. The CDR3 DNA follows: TGCGCCAGCAGCTTGCGGGTTGTAGGGGACCAAGAGACCCAGTACTTC. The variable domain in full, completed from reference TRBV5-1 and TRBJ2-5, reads KAGVTQTPRYLIKTRGQQVTLSCSPISGHRSVSWYQQTPGQGLQFLFEYFSETQRNKGNFPGRFSGRQFSNSRSEMNVSTLELGDSALYLCASSLRVVGDQETQYFGPGTRLLVL.

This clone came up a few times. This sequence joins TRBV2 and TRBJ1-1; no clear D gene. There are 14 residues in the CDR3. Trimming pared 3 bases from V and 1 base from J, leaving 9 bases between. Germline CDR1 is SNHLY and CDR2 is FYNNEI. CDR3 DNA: TGTGCCAGCAGTGATGGCGGGAAGAACACTGAAGCTTTCTTT. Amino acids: CASSDGGKNTEAFF.

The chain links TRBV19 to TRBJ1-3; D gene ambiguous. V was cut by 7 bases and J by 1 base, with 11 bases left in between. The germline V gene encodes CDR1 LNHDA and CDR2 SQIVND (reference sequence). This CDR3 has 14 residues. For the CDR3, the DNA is TGTGCCAGTAAAGGAAGCTTATCTGGAAACACCATATATTTT. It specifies CASKGSLSGNTIYF.

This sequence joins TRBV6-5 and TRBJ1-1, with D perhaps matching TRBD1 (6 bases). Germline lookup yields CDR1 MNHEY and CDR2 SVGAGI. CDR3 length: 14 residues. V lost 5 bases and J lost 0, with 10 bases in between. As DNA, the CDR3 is TGTGCCAGCAGTAGGACAGCGCTGAACACTGAAGCTTTCTTT. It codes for CASSRTALNTEAFF.

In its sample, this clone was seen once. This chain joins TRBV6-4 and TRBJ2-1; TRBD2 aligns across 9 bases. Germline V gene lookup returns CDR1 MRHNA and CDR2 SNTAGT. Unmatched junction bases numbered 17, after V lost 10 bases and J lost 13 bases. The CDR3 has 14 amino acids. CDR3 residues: CATAQLAGTREQFF. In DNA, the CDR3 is TGTGCCACCGCCCAACTAGCGGGCACCCGAGAACAGTTCTTC.

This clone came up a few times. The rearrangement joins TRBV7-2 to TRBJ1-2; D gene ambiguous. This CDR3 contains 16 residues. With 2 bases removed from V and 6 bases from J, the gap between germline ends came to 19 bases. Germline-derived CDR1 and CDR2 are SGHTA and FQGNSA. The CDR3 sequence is CASSLLSSLLVDGYTF. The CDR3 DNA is TGTGCCAGCAGCTTACTATCGTCCCTCCTTGTAGATGGCTACACCTTC.

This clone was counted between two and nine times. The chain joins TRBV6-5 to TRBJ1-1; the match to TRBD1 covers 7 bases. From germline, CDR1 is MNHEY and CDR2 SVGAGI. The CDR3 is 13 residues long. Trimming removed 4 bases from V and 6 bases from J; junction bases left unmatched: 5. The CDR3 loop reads CASSFPGTAEAFF. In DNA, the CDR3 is TGTGCCAGCAGTTTTCCCGGGACAGCTGAAGCTTTCTTT.

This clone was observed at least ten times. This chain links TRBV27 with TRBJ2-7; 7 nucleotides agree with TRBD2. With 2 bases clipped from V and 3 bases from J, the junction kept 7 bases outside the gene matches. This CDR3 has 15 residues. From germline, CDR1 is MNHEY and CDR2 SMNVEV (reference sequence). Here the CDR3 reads CASSLTAGVIYEQYV. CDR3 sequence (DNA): TGTGCCAGCAGTTTAACGGCGGGAGTGATCTACGAGCAGTACGTC.

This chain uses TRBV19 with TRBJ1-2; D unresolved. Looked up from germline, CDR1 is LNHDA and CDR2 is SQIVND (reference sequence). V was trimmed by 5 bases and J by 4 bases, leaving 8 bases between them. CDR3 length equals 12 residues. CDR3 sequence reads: CASSGNSYGYTF. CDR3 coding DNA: TGTGCCAGTAGTGGTAACTCCTATGGCTACACCTTC.